Below are 3 T cell receptor beta chains sequenced from a single sample in a study of blood T cells in healthy people across ages. Next came a second PCR, run for about 6 to 12 cycles, which used a sample-barcoded 5' primer along with a J-beta primer mix. MiXCR was run by TCRdb on the 5' RACE reads, yielding one entry per CDR3 protein. The data contain 800,000 to 1,000,000 distinct CDR3 sequences, approximately 49% of them singletons. Sequenced sample: blood. The receptors come from a man younger than 40 in good health.

This chain connects TRBV28 to TRBJ1-4; 7 positions agree with TRBD1. CDR1 and CDR2 from the germline V gene are MDHEN and SYDVKM. Unmatched junction bases numbered 7, after V lost 5 bases and J lost 1 base. This CDR3 spans 16 amino acids. CDR3 in amino acids: CASSGGTVRTNEKLFF. CDR3 coding DNA: TGTGCCAGCAGTGGAGGGACAGTACGAACTAATGAAAAACTGTTTTTT.

There are a few counts of this clonotype. J is TRBJ2-3 and V is TRBV29-1; D is unresolved. This CDR3 spans 11 amino acids. The germline V and J ends were trimmed by 4 bases and 7 bases, with 9 bases remaining between them. CDR1 is SQVTM and CDR2 is ANQGSEA in the germline V gene. Here the CDR3 DNA reads TGCAGCGTTGGACCGGTTTATACGCAGTATTTT. It is translated as CSVGPVYTQYF.

This clonotype has only a few counts. Written as DNA, the CDR3 is TGCAGTGCTAGGACGCAAGGTAGAAATGGCTACACCTTC. Protein sequence: CSARTQGRNGYTF. The rearrangement joins TRBV20-1 to TRBJ1-2, with D uncertain. CDR1 and CDR2 from the germline V gene are DFQATT and SNEGSKA (reference sequence). The CDR3 has 13 amino acids. Trimming pared 3 bases from V and 6 bases from J, leaving 14 bases between.